This T cell receptor beta chain was obtained from a study of blood T cell repertoires in COVID-19. At the level of the study: Sites across the United States, Italy and Spain contributed samples from acute and convalescent COVID-19.

This CDR3 has 15 amino acids. Germline V gene sequence: CDR1 SGHDN, CDR2 FVKESK. V lost 3 bases and J lost 7, with 15 bases in between. Per the study methods: For nucleated cells, counts were estimated from reference gene primer amplification. Generated by immunoSEQ multiplex PCR, the TCRdb table keeps only in-frame clones and is missing some. That table gives V, J and clone size, and the DNA gave D and trimming. The profile covers over 50,000 clones, with roughly 72% appearing a single time and about 6% taken by the ten largest. The chain has TRBV14 and TRBJ1-4, with D perhaps matching TRBD1 (6 bases). Material: peripheral blood. This TCR was sampled from a woman aged 45-65 years with active or convalescent COVID-19. As DNA, the CDR3 is TGTGCCAGCAGCCATGATCCAGGGGCGTTTGAAAAACTGTTTTTT. It encodes CASSHDPGAFEKLFF.